This T cell receptor (beta chain) originates from a study of PD-L1 blockade in urothelial cancer. Study-level background: Researchers looked at the blood 3 weeks (second dose) and 6 weeks after treatment began.

Generated by immunoSEQ multiplex PCR, the TCRdb table keeps only in-frame clones and is missing some. The table has about 74,000 clones, 90% seen once; the top ten hold more than 3.5%. This sample's time point: pretreatment peripheral blood. The patients had locally advanced or metastatic urothelial carcinoma. Pretreatment and on-treatment samples were taken, numbering 1 to 8 per patient. V dropped 5 bases and J dropped 5; count of bases not matched to a gene: 8. The CDR3 runs to 15 residues. Germline V gene data show CDR1 as MDHEN and CDR2 as SYDVKM. This chain links TRBV28 with TRBJ1-5, with TRBD1 identical over 8 bases. The receptor comes from a man between 65 and 80 years old with urothelial cancer. The sequences come from PBMCs, collected around atezolizumab (anti-PD-L1) treatment. CDR3 DNA: TGTGCCAGCAGTCCTCAGGGGGCGCGTCATCAGCCCCAGCATTTT. It is translated as CASSPQGARHQPQHF. The variable domain in full, with the rest retrieved from reference TRBV28 and TRBJ1-5, is DVKVTQSSRYLVKRTGEKVFLECVQDMDHENMFWYRQDPGLGLRLIYFSYDVKMKEKGDIPEGYSVSREKKERFSLILESASTNQTSMYLCASSPQGARHQPQHFGDGTRLSIL.